The 13 T cell receptor beta chains presented below share a single source sample, sequenced in a study of T cell changes during pregnancy in multiple sclerosis. Here immunoSEQ multiplex PCR was the method, and the copy in TCRdb shows in-frame clones only, minus some. Here the sample spans about 16,000 clones, 95% to 96% being singletons. This specimen was peripheral blood, taken in the third trimester of pregnancy. Receptors originate from a female donor with multiple sclerosis, enrolled in a pregnancy study.

This chain links TRBV13 with TRBJ1-1; D is unresolved. This CDR3 is built from 15 residues. V shed 5 bases and J shed 11 bases, with 24 bases lying between them. Per the germline V gene, CDR1 is PRHDT and CDR2 is FYEKMQ (reference sequence). The CDR3 sequence: CASSPPRGYTSSAFF. CDR3 DNA sequence: TGTGCCAGCAGCCCTCCCCGAGGTTATACCTCCAGCGCTTTCTTT. The full variable domain, completed using reference TRBV13 and TRBJ1-1, is AAGVIQSPRHLIKEKRETATLKCYPIPRHDTVYWYQQGPGQDPQFLISFYEKMQSDKGSIPDRFSAQQFSDYHSELNMSSLELGDSALYFCASSPPRGYTSSAFFGQGTRLTVV.

The gene calls are TRBV18 and TRBJ1-5; D is possibly TRBD1 (5 bases). Germline lookup yields CDR1 KGHSH and CDR2 LQKENI. V dropped 3 bases and J dropped 6 bases, with 15 bases sitting between them. The CDR3 is 15 residues long. The CDR3 DNA is TGTGCCAGCTCACCCGGAAGACAGATAGGTCAGCCCCAGCATTTT. Translating gives CASSPGRQIGQPQHF.

V and J are TRBV7-3 and TRBJ2-3, with 8 bases matching TRBD1. Losses at the gene ends were 2 bases for V and 6 bases for J; bases not matched to a gene: 4. The germline gives CDR1 SGHTA, CDR2 FQGTGA. CDR3 length: 14 residues. CDR3 nucleotide sequence: TGTGCCAGCAGCTTAGGCAGGGGGCTTGATACGCAGTATTTT. Its protein is CASSLGRGLDTQYF.

V is TRBV25-1 and J is TRBJ2-5, with D maybe TRBD1 (6 bases). The V end lost 1 base, the J end lost 5 bases, and 14 bases lay between the germline ends. The germline gives CDR1 MGHDK, CDR2 SYGVNS. This CDR3 has 15 residues. The CDR3 protein is CASSESIGGPETQYF. The CDR3 nucleotides read TGTGCCAGCAGTGAATCGATAGGGGGACCTGAGACCCAGTACTTC.

The gene calls are TRBV9 and TRBJ1-4, with D uncertain. The CDR3 covers 15 residues. V shed 3 bases and J shed 8 bases, with 17 bases lying between them. CDR1 SGDLS and CDR2 YYNGEE come from the germline V gene. CDR3 residues: CASSGGGTAGEKLFF. The CDR3 DNA follows: TGTGCCAGCAGCGGCGGTGGCACCGCCGGGGAAAAACTGTTTTTT.

The rearrangement links TRBV5-8 to TRBJ1-5; TRBD1 is a possible D gene (6 bases). Germline V gene sequence: CDR1 SGHTS, CDR2 YDEGEE. The CDR3 totals 14 residues. Trimming shortened V by 4 bases and J by 4 bases, and 12 bases separated the two germline ends. In DNA form, the CDR3 reads TGTGCCAGCAGCCCCGGACAGTTTAATCAGCCCCAGCATTTT. It is translated as CASSPGQFNQPQHF.

The rearrangement uses TRBV29-1 and TRBJ1-1, with D unclear. There are 12 residues in the CDR3. Germline CDR1 is SQVTM and CDR2 is ANQGSEA. The V and J ends lost 5 bases and 6 bases respectively, with 13 bases between them. The CDR3 nucleotides are TGCAGCGTTACCGCCATGAGAGCTGAAGCTTTCTTT. Amino acid sequence: CSVTAMRAEAFF.

The chain uses TRBV10-3 and TRBJ1-1; no clear D. The CDR3 is 14 amino acids. V lost 2 bases and J lost 5, with 12 bases in between. CDR1 and CDR2 from the germline V gene are ENHRY and SYGVKD. This CDR3 reads CAISETPGGTEAFF. The CDR3 DNA follows: TGTGCCATCAGTGAGACCCCCGGAGGGACTGAAGCTTTCTTT.

CDR3 DNA sequence: TGTGCCAGCAGTTATGGGACAGGGGGCAAGAACTATGGCTACACCTTC. Protein product: CASSYGTGGKNYGYTF. V gene TRBV6-5 combines with J gene TRBJ1-2; 12 bases agree with TRBD1. Looked up from germline, CDR1 is MNHEY and CDR2 is SVGAGI. The CDR3 has 16 residues. V was clipped by 3 bases and J by 2 bases; unmatched bases: 4.

V gene TRBV7-9 combines with J gene TRBJ1-5; no clear D. V dropped 1 base and J dropped 4 bases, with 17 bases sitting between them. This CDR3 is built from 17 residues. Germline assignment: CDR1 SEHNR and CDR2 FQNEAQ (reference sequence). The CDR3 DNA reads as TGTGCCAGCAGCTTAGAGGGAGTGTGGGGTGTGAATCAGCCCCAGCATTTT. It encodes CASSLEGVWGVNQPQHF. Looking up the rest from reference TRBV7-9 and TRBJ1-5 gives the full variable domain: DTGVSQNPRHKITKRGQNVTFRCDPISEHNRLYWYRQTLGQGPEFLTYFQNEAQLEKSRLLSDRFSAERPKGSFSTLEIQRTEQGDSAMYLCASSLEGVWGVNQPQHFGDGTRLSIL.

The chain is built from TRBV7-2 and TRBJ2-2, with 11 bases that match TRBD2. The CDR3 consists of 15 residues. The V and J ends lost 5 bases and 7 bases, in that order; junction bases with no gene match: 6. Germline V gives CDR1 SGHTA, CDR2 FQGNSA. The CDR3 reads CASSPRLAGIGELFF. CDR3 DNA: TGTGCCAGCAGCCCAAGACTAGCGGGGATCGGGGAGCTGTTTTTT.

This rearrangement joins TRBV11-3 to TRBJ2-3, with D possibly being TRBD2 (6 bases). Trimming shortened V by 5 bases and J by 0 bases, and 9 bases separated the two germline ends. The CDR3 sequence is 14 residues long. Germline CDR1 is SGHNT and CDR2 is YENEEA. Here the CDR3 DNA reads TGTGCCAGCAGCCGGGGACTTAGCACAGATACGCAGTATTTT. This encodes CASSRGLSTDTQYF.

The genes are TRBV30 and TRBJ1-5; D perhaps matches TRBD1 (5 bases). CDR1 is GTSNPN and CDR2 is SVGIG in the germline V gene (reference sequence). Trimming cost V 5 bases and J 5 bases, with 19 bases left between them. There are 15 residues in the CDR3. CDR3 nucleotide sequence: TGTGCCTGGCGGAGGACATTCAGGAGGGATCAGCCCCAGCATTTT. Its translation: CAWRRTFRRDQPQHF.